Below, 14 T cell receptor beta chains from the same sample are listed, as sequenced in a study of CD8+ T cells in alopecia areata. Treatment noted: oral pan-JAK inhibitor, 5-10 mg twice daily. Following RNA extraction, reverse transcription yielded cDNA that acted as the sequencing template. This table comes from immunoSEQ multiplex PCR, and its TCRdb copy is limited to in-frame clones, with some not included. Among 170,000 or so clones listed, around three fifths were seen once. The specimen was CD8+ T cells sorted from blood, collected at week 24, from a patient treated with tofacitinib. The receptors come from a human donor with alopecia areata.

The genes are TRBV29-1 and TRBJ2-5, with 7 nucleotides matching TRBD1. Unmatched junction bases numbered 6, after V lost 5 bases and J lost 3 bases. The CDR3 is 13 amino acids. CDR1 and CDR2 from the germline V gene are SQVTM and ANQGSEA. CDR3 sequence reads: CSVPEGAEETQYF. CDR3 nucleotide sequence: TGCAGCGTTCCTGAGGGGGCCGAAGAGACCCAGTACTTC.

The chain combines TRBV5-1 with TRBJ2-1, with 10 bases lining up with TRBD2. CDR1 SGHRS and CDR2 YFSETQ come from the germline V gene. The CDR3 covers 15 residues. Losses at the gene ends were 4 bases for V and 9 bases for J; bases not matched to a gene: 10. This CDR3 is CASSPPGLAMGEQFF. DNA for the CDR3: TGCGCCAGCAGCCCACCGGGACTAGCGATGGGTGAGCAGTTCTTC.

V usage is TRBV13 and J usage is TRBJ1-1, with 12 bases lining up with TRBD1. This CDR3 contains 15 residues. Trimming removed 5 bases from V and 5 bases from J; junction bases left unmatched: 6. Germline CDR1 reads PRHDT; CDR2 reads FYEKMQ (reference sequence). CDR3 in amino acids: CASSEGQGAGTEAFF. The CDR3 nucleotides are TGTGCCAGCAGCGAGGGACAGGGGGCCGGAACTGAAGCTTTCTTT.

The chain couples TRBV7-6 to TRBJ1-2; 11 positions agree with TRBD1. Germline values: CDR1 SGHVS, CDR2 FNYEAQ. The CDR3 length is 14 residues. Trimming took 1 base from V and 7 from J; bases not matched to a gene: 2. The CDR3 here is CASSLGTGGTGYTF. The CDR3 nucleotides read TGTGCCAGCAGCTTAGGGACAGGGGGCACTGGCTACACCTTC. The entire variable domain, with the rest obtained from reference TRBV7-6 and TRBJ1-2, is as follows: GAGVSQSPRYKVTKRGQDVALRCDPISGHVSLYWYRQALGQGPEFLTYFNYEAQQDKSGLPNDRFSAERPEGSISTLTIQRTEQRDSAMYRCASSLGTGGTGYTFGSGTRLTVV.

This clone has just a few counts. The CDR3 region has the DNA TGTGCCAGCAGCCGACCGGGACAGACAAACATTCAGTACTTC. Translation gives CASSRPGQTNIQYF. This sequence joins TRBV27 and TRBJ2-4; 7 bases agree with TRBD1. This CDR3 region has 14 residues. The J segment lost 6 bases and the V segment lost 6 bases, leaving 8 bases of the junction unmatched. Germline values: CDR1 MNHEY, CDR2 SMNVEV (reference sequence).

This clone was seen only a few times. J is TRBJ2-5 and V is TRBV13; D tentatively fits TRBD1 or TRBD2 (6 bases each). CDR1 and CDR2 from the germline V gene are PRHDT and FYEKMQ (reference sequence). Trimming removed 5 bases at V and 2 bases at J, with 12 bases between. The CDR3 runs 14 residues. The CDR3 DNA sequence: TGTGCCAGCAGCCCGGGGGCGAAACAAGAGACCCAGTACTTC. Its protein is CASSPGAKQETQYF.

The V call is TRBV2, the J call TRBJ2-5; 7 positions match TRBD2. Germline V gene sequence: CDR1 SNHLY, CDR2 FYNNEI. CDR3 size: 15 residues. J was trimmed by 4 bases and V by 2 bases; bases with no gene match: 7. CDR3 in amino acids: CASSELGLVRETQYF. In nucleotides, the CDR3 is TGTGCCAGCAGTGAATTAGGACTAGTAAGAGAGACCCAGTACTTC.

The chain recombines TRBV29-1 with TRBJ2-1; the D gene is possibly TRBD2 (6 bases). The CDR3 runs to 13 residues. Looked up from germline, CDR1 is SQVTM and CDR2 is ANQGSEA. The V gene lost 5 bases and the J gene lost 7 bases, with 15 bases spanning the gap. CDR3 region: CSVPPPGRNEQFF. CDR3 DNA: TGCAGCGTTCCCCCCCCAGGGAGGAATGAGCAGTTCTTC.

This chain joins TRBV9 and TRBJ2-2; the D call may be TRBD1 or TRBD2 (5 bases each). The CDR3 runs to 15 residues. Trimming left V 0 bases short and J 3 bases short, with 9 bases between. Germline lookup yields CDR1 SGDLS and CDR2 YYNGEE. The CDR3 region has the DNA TGTGCCAGCAGCGTAGTAGGGACCTACACCGGGGAGCTGTTTTTT. Amino acid sequence: CASSVVGTYTGELFF. Looking up the rest from reference TRBV9 and TRBJ2-2 gives the full variable domain: DSGVTQTPKHLITATGQRVTLRCSPRSGDLSVYWYQQSLDQGLQFLIQYYNGEERAKGNILERFSAQQFPDLHSELNLSSLELGDSALYFCASSVVGTYTGELFFGEGSRLTVL.

The V and J genes are TRBV7-8 and TRBJ2-2; 11 bases map to TRBD2. Germline trimming cut 3 bases from V and 5 bases from J; bases unmatched to any gene: 5. The germline CDR1 and CDR2 sequences are SGHVS and FQNEAQ. The length of the CDR3 is 16 residues. The chain's CDR3 is CASSFASGGRTGELFF. CDR3 bases: TGTGCCAGCAGCTTCGCTAGCGGGGGGCGAACCGGGGAGCTGTTTTTT.

The genes are TRBV5-1 and TRBJ1-1; no clear D. The CDR3 contains 16 residues. Germline loops: CDR1 SGHRS, CDR2 YFSETQ. V lost 0 bases, J lost 0 bases, and 12 bases lay in between. The CDR3, as DNA: TGCGCCAGCAGCTTGGTTACAGCATTAATGAACACTGAAGCTTTCTTT. Amino acids: CASSLVTALMNTEAFF.

This rearrangement joins TRBV29-1 to TRBJ2-1, with D hard to call. CDR1 and CDR2 (germline): SQVTM, ANQGSEA. The germline V and J ends were trimmed by 7 bases and 7 bases, with 14 bases remaining between them. This CDR3 comprises 12 residues. Here the CDR3 DNA reads TGCAGCGCCGATCGGTTCTCAAATGAGCAGTTCTTC. The encoded protein is CSADRFSNEQFF.

The CDR3 bases are TGTGCCAGCAGGGACATCCGCTTCTATGGCTACACCTTC. This sequence encodes CASRDIRFYGYTF. V is TRBV2 and J is TRBJ1-2; weak D call: TRBD1 (5 bases). V was clipped by 6 bases and J by 4 bases, with 12 bases between them. CDR3 size: 13 residues. Germline V lookup: CDR1 SNHLY, CDR2 FYNNEI. Drawing the rest from reference TRBV2 and TRBJ1-2, the complete variable domain is EPEVTQTPSHQVTQMGQEVILRCVPISNHLYFYWYRQILGQKVEFLVSFYNNEISEKSEIFDDQFSVERPDGSNFTLKIRSTKLEDSAMYFCASRDIRFYGYTFGSGTRLTVV.

The CDR3 nucleotides read TGCGCCAGCAGCCGAGCAGACAGGGGGTCGTACAATGAGCAGTTCTTC. This codes for CASSRADRGSYNEQFF. The rearrangement joins TRBV5-1 to TRBJ2-1, with 9 bases aligning to TRBD1. The V gene's germline CDR1 is SGHRS and CDR2 YFSETQ. With V trimmed by 4 bases and J by 4 bases, 9 bases remained unmatched. The CDR3 extends over 16 amino acids.